The 31 T cell receptor beta chains given below trace back to one sample, sequenced in a study of shared clonotypes between healthy human individuals. The data were produced by immunoSEQ multiplex PCR, yet TCRdb's version contains in-frame clones alone and is incomplete. The sample yields more than 2 million clones, under 97% seen once. The sample comprised naive CD4+ T cells sorted from blood. Subset meaning: CD45RA+ positively selected. These receptors were collected from a man aged 18 to 30 in good health.

This chain joins TRBV9 and TRBJ2-7, with TRBD1 matching over 8 bases. With 4 bases clipped from V and 6 bases from J, the junction kept 9 bases outside the gene matches. This CDR3 region has 14 residues. Germline V gene sequence: CDR1 SGDLS, CDR2 YYNGEE. CDR3 DNA sequence: TGTGCCAGCAGCAGACAGGGACAGGTCGCCGAGCAGTACTTC. Translating gives CASSRQGQVAEQYF.

The chain uses TRBV7-2 and TRBJ1-1; the D gene is possibly TRBD1 (6 bases). Germline CDR1 and CDR2: SGHTA and FQGNSA. Trimming removed 0 bases from V and 1 base from J, with 21 bases in between. There are 19 residues in the CDR3. CDR3 DNA sequence: TGTGCCAGCAGCTTAGCGGGGTGGGGGCCAGGCGGACCGAACACTGAAGCTTTCTTT. Its protein is CASSLAGWGPGGPNTEAFF.

This chain uses TRBV28 with TRBJ2-7, with D hard to call. V gave up 2 bases and J gave up 4 bases, with 18 bases separating them. Germline CDR1 and CDR2: MDHEN and SYDVKM. This CDR3 has 16 residues. For the CDR3, the DNA is TGTGCCAGCAGTTTAAGCCCGGACCTACGACTGTACGAGCAGTACTTC. This sequence encodes CASSLSPDLRLYEQYF. Full variable domain (missing parts from reference TRBV28 and TRBJ2-7): DVKVTQSSRYLVKRTGEKVFLECVQDMDHENMFWYRQDPGLGLRLIYFSYDVKMKEKGDIPEGYSVSREKKERFSLILESASTNQTSMYLCASSLSPDLRLYEQYFGPGTRLTVT.

J is TRBJ2-3 and V is TRBV5-1; D is unclear. CDR1 SGHRS and CDR2 YFSETQ come from the germline V gene. Trimming removed 3 bases at V and 2 bases at J, with 13 bases between. This CDR3 comprises 15 residues. The CDR3 nucleotides read TGCGCCAGCAGCTCTTGGCGCACGCTCACAGATACGCAGTATTTT. Translation: CASSSWRTLTDTQYF.

The chain links TRBV30 to TRBJ1-2, with D possibly matching TRBD1 (5 bases). Per the germline V gene, CDR1 is GTSNPN and CDR2 is SVGIG (reference sequence). The CDR3 totals 12 residues. The germline V and J ends were trimmed by 8 bases and 6 bases, with 16 bases remaining between them. CDR3 sequence reads: CAGSGGAHGYTF. CDR3 bases: TGTGCCGGGTCAGGTGGGGCGCATGGCTACACCTTC.

V is TRBV18 and J is TRBJ1-1; the D gene is possibly TRBD1 (6 bases). The V gene lost 2 bases and the J gene lost 5 bases, with 12 bases spanning the gap. This CDR3 has 14 residues. The germline V gene encodes CDR1 KGHSH and CDR2 LQKENI. The CDR3 coding sequence is TGTGCCAGCTCACCAAGGCAGGGGTGGACTGAAGCTTTCTTT. It translates to CASSPRQGWTEAFF.

The chain uses TRBV5-1 and TRBJ2-5; D is undetermined. This CDR3 comprises 15 residues. V was clipped by 4 bases and J by 3 bases, with 16 bases between them. Germline lookup yields CDR1 SGHRS and CDR2 YFSETQ. The CDR3 bases are TGCGCCAGCAGCACCTCCGGACGTTCGGAAGAGACCCAGTACTTC. Amino acid sequence: CASSTSGRSEETQYF.

V and J are TRBV5-8 and TRBJ1-4; D ambiguous. The CDR3 sequence is 14 residues long. Trimming removed 1 base at V and 8 bases at J, with 12 bases between. The germline V gene has CDR1 SGHTS and CDR2 YDEGEE. The CDR3 DNA sequence: TGTGCCAGCAGCTTGTTGGGTCGCGAGGAAAAACTGTTTTTT. This encodes CASSLLGREEKLFF.

J is TRBJ1-5 and V is TRBV10-3, with 10 nucleotides matching TRBD1. There are 16 residues in the CDR3. The J segment lost 2 bases and the V segment lost 4 bases, leaving 5 bases of the junction unmatched. Germline CDR1 reads ENHRY; CDR2 reads SYGVKD. The CDR3 spells CAISGDRGVGNQPQHF. CDR3 bases: TGTGCCATCAGTGGGGACAGGGGAGTTGGCAATCAGCCCCAGCATTTT.

The V gene is TRBV5-8, the J gene TRBJ1-5; D unclear. V was pared by 3 bases and J by 6 bases, with 16 bases between. The germline V gene has CDR1 SGHTS and CDR2 YDEGEE. The CDR3 covers 15 residues. CDR3 sequence (DNA): TGTGCCAGCAGCTATAGGGCGGGAGCCGGTCAGCCCCAGCATTTT. Translation gives CASSYRAGAGQPQHF.

CDR3 region: CASRAGQGYNEQFF. CDR3 coding DNA: TGCGCCAGCAGGGCAGGACAGGGGTACAATGAGCAGTTCTTC. The V gene is TRBV5-1, the J gene TRBJ2-1, with 9 bases that match TRBD1. Germline V gene data show CDR1 as SGHRS and CDR2 as YFSETQ. The CDR3 is 14 amino acids. The junction had 4 bases not matched to a gene; V was cut back by 5 bases and J by 4 bases.

This chain connects TRBV6-5 to TRBJ2-1, with 11 bases that match TRBD2. The CDR3 covers 13 residues. Germline CDR1 reads MNHEY; CDR2 reads SVGAGI. Trimming took 8 bases from V and 9 from J; bases not matched to a gene: 6. For the CDR3, the DNA is TGTGCCAGCGGCCTCGGGACTAGCGGTGAGCAGTTCTTC. As protein: CASGLGTSGEQFF.

This chain links TRBV15 with TRBJ2-7, with D unclear. This CDR3 is built from 14 residues. Germline CDR1 and CDR2: LNHNV and YYDKDF (reference sequence). Trimming shortened V by 0 bases and J by 1 base, and 7 bases separated the two germline ends. The CDR3 DNA follows: TGTGCCACCAGCAGAGATGAAGGGTCCTACGAGCAGTACTTC. It translates to CATSRDEGSYEQYF.

This chain joins TRBV6-6 and TRBJ1-5; TRBD1 might be the D (5 bases). CDR1 and CDR2 from the germline V gene are MNHNY and SVGAGI (reference sequence). V lost 0 bases, J lost 4 bases, and 10 bases lay in between. The CDR3 consists of 15 residues. CDR3 nucleotide sequence: TGTGCCAGCAGTTACTCGTCGCAGGGAAATCAGCCCCAGCATTTT. This sequence encodes CASSYSSQGNQPQHF.

The genes are TRBV7-6 and TRBJ2-7; D is perhaps TRBD2 (6 bases). The CDR3 sequence is 17 residues long. The germline V gene encodes CDR1 SGHVS and CDR2 FNYEAQ. The ends were cut back, 5 bases at V and 6 bases at J, with 26 bases in the middle. The chain's CDR3 is CASSPRAGRETFGEQYF. The CDR3 DNA follows: TGTGCCAGCAGCCCGAGGGCCGGGCGGGAAACATTTGGCGAGCAGTACTTC.

The CDR3 bases are TGTGCCAGCAGCTTATTTTTGGGCACTGAAGCTTTCTTT. Its translation: CASSLFLGTEAFF. This chain joins TRBV7-6 and TRBJ1-1; D is unclear. This CDR3 contains 13 residues. V lost 2 bases, J lost 4 bases, and 8 bases lay in between. CDR1 SGHVS and CDR2 FNYEAQ come from the germline V gene.

The CDR3 here is CASSTRETGNYGYTF. As DNA, the CDR3 is TGTGCCAGCAGCACCCGGGAGACTGGTAACTATGGCTACACCTTC. This sequence joins TRBV5-4 and TRBJ1-2; D uncertain. The CDR3 covers 15 residues. Germline CDR1 and CDR2: SGHNT and YYREEE (reference sequence). Trimming took 4 bases from V and 1 from J, leaving 14 bases between them. The complete variable domain, with remaining parts taken from reference TRBV5-4 and TRBJ1-2, reads ETGVTQSPTHLIKTRGQQVTLRCSSQSGHNTVSWYQQALGQGPQFIFQYYREEENGRGNFPPRFSGLQFPNYSSELNVNALELDDSALYLCASSTRETGNYGYTFGSGTRLTVV.

The chain recombines TRBV5-1 with TRBJ1-1; possible D gene TRBD1, 5 bases. This CDR3 is built from 14 residues. Trimming stripped 3 bases from V and 1 base from J, with 10 bases between. From germline, CDR1 is SGHRS and CDR2 YFSETQ. CDR3 amino acids: CASSSNTGNTEAFF. Here the CDR3 DNA reads TGCGCCAGCAGCTCAAATACAGGGAACACTGAAGCTTTCTTT.

The chain couples TRBV28 to TRBJ2-6, with 12 bases aligning to TRBD1. V shed 8 bases and J 3 bases; nucleotides not matched to a gene: 11. Germline CDR1 reads MDHEN; CDR2 reads SYDVKM. This CDR3 has 18 amino acids. The CDR3 sequence is CASGTPGQGAIGANVLTF. DNA of the CDR3: TGTGCCAGCGGGACTCCGGGACAGGGGGCGATTGGGGCCAACGTCCTGACTTTC.

This clone was detected once. V and J are TRBV10-3 and TRBJ2-1, with TRBD2 matching over 9 bases. From germline, CDR1 is ENHRY and CDR2 SYGVKD. The V gene end was trimmed by 3 bases and the J gene end by 0 bases; junction bases not matched to a gene: 6. The CDR3 covers 17 residues. This CDR3 is CAISDSPSGTSYNEQFF. In DNA form, the CDR3 reads TGTGCCATCAGTGACTCACCTAGCGGGACCTCCTACAATGAGCAGTTCTTC.

Concerning this clone itself: The sample has other DNA sequences that encode this CDR3 too. This rearrangement joins TRBV11-3 to TRBJ2-2; D possibly corresponds to TRBD1 (5 bases). Germline V gene data show CDR1 as SGHNT and CDR2 as YENEEA. Trimming shortened V by 3 bases and J by 3 bases, and 8 bases separated the two germline ends. The CDR3 has 14 residues. The CDR3 here is CASSLGPDTGELFF. DNA of the CDR3: TGTGCCAGCAGCTTGGGGCCAGACACCGGGGAGCTGTTTTTT. The full variable domain, rest sourced from reference TRBV11-3 and TRBJ2-2, is EAGVVQSPRYKIIEKKQPVAFWCNPISGHNTLYWYLQNLGQGPELLIRYENEEAVDDSQLPKDRFSAERLKGVDSTLKIQPAELGDSAVYLCASSLGPDTGELFFGEGSRLTVL.

As concerns this clone: The identical CDR3 is also encoded by other nucleotide sequences in the sample. The V call is TRBV2, the J call TRBJ2-5, with D uncertain. This CDR3 has 12 amino acids. Germline CDR1 reads SNHLY; CDR2 reads FYNNEI. The V end lost 5 bases, the J end lost 1 base, and 5 bases lay between the germline ends. CDR3 in DNA: TGTGCCAGCAGTCGAGGCCAAGAGACCCAGTACTTC. It codes for CASSRGQETQYF.

This chain joins TRBV29-1 and TRBJ2-5; D unresolved. Trimming removed 1 base at V and 3 bases at J, with 15 bases between. CDR3 size: 15 residues. The germline CDR1 and CDR2 sequences are SQVTM and ANQGSEA. The CDR3 DNA sequence: TGCAGCGTTGAAGGCCAACGCGGACGGGAAGAGACCCAGTACTTC. Amino acids: CSVEGQRGREETQYF.

V and J are TRBV5-6 and TRBJ1-1; D ambiguous. The germline V gene encodes CDR1 SGHDT and CDR2 YYEEEE. Trimming pared 0 bases from V and 1 base from J, leaving 7 bases between. The CDR3 has 14 amino acids. In nucleotides, the CDR3 is TGTGCCAGCAGCTTGGGGGGTCAGAACACTGAAGCTTTCTTT. Translated: CASSLGGQNTEAFF.

This clone was recorded once. The V and J genes are TRBV6-1 and TRBJ2-5; possible D gene TRBD2, 6 bases. Trimming removed 3 bases from V and 5 bases from J, with 13 bases in between. CDR1 is MNHNS and CDR2 is SASEGT in the germline V gene. The CDR3 is 14 amino acids. The CDR3 nucleotides are TGTGCCAGCAGTGATCTGGCAGGGAGGGAGACCCAGTACTTC. Translation gives CASSDLAGRETQYF.

The chain carries TRBV6-6 and TRBJ2-5; D is uncertain. This CDR3 spans 13 amino acids. Trimming removed 5 bases from V and 2 bases from J, with 9 bases in between. Germline V gene data show CDR1 as MNHNY and CDR2 as SVGAGI (reference sequence). The CDR3, as DNA: TGTGCCAGCAGTACGACTTTACAAGAGACCCAGTACTTC. Its translation is CASSTTLQETQYF.

This clone was recorded only once. The rearrangement joins TRBV30 to TRBJ2-5; tentative D call: TRBD2 (6 bases). Between the trimmed V and J ends, which lost 4 bases and 1 base, there was a span of 13 bases. The CDR3 runs to 14 residues. Germline CDR1 GTSNPN, CDR2 SVGIG (reference sequence). The chain's CDR3 is CAWNSGGLQETQYF. As DNA, the CDR3 is TGTGCCTGGAATAGCGGAGGACTCCAAGAGACCCAGTACTTC. Looking up the rest from reference TRBV30 and TRBJ2-5 gives the full variable domain: SQTIHQWPATLVQPVGSPLSLECTVEGTSNPNLYWYRQAAGRGLQLLFYSVGIGQISSEVPQNLSASRPQDRQFILSSKKLLLSDSGFYLCAWNSGGLQETQYFGPGTRLLVL.

CDR3 region: CASRGQGLDEQYF. CDR3 bases: TGTGCCAGCAGAGGACAGGGGTTGGACGAGCAGTACTTC. The V and J genes are TRBV6-5 and TRBJ2-7; the match to TRBD1 covers 9 bases. The length of the CDR3 is 13 residues. Looked up from germline, CDR1 is MNHEY and CDR2 is SVGAGI. The V gene end was trimmed by 6 bases and the J gene end by 5 bases; junction bases not matched to a gene: 5.

V gene TRBV6-6 combines with J gene TRBJ2-7, with 7 nucleotides matching TRBD2. The trim removed 8 bases at V and 3 bases at J, leaving 4 bases unmatched. CDR3 length: 12 amino acids. Germline CDR1 and CDR2: MNHNY and SVGAGI (reference sequence). The CDR3 DNA is TGTGCCAGCGGACTAGAAAGCTACGAGCAGTACTTC. Protein product: CASGLESYEQYF.

The chain couples TRBV10-1 to TRBJ2-7, with D tentatively TRBD2 (5 bases). The CDR3 has 14 residues. Per the germline V gene, CDR1 is WNHNN and CDR2 is SYGVQD (reference sequence). V was cut by 2 bases and J by 4 bases, with 12 bases left in between. For the CDR3, the DNA is TGCGCCAGCAGTGAGGGCCGATCGGGATACGAGCAGTACTTC. Translation gives CASSEGRSGYEQYF.

The chain carries TRBV5-4 and TRBJ1-6; D is undetermined. Deletions cut 0 bases from V and 9 bases from J, with 4 bases between. The CDR3 extends over 12 amino acids. Germline-derived CDR1 and CDR2 are SGHNT and YYREEE (reference sequence). This CDR3 is CASSLDLSPLHF. CDR3 nucleotide sequence: TGTGCCAGCAGCTTGGATCTTTCACCCCTCCACTTT.